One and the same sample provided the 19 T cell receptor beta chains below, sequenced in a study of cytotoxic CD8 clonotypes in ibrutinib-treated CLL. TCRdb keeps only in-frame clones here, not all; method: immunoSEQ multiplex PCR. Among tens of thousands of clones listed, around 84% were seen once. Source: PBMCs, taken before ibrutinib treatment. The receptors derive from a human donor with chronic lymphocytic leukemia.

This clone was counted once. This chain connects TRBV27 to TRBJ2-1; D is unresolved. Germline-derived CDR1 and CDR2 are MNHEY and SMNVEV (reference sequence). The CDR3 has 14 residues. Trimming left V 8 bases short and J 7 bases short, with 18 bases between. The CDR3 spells CASHYSGSRNEQFF. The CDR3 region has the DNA TGTGCCAGCCATTACTCCGGGTCCAGGAATGAGCAGTTCTTC.

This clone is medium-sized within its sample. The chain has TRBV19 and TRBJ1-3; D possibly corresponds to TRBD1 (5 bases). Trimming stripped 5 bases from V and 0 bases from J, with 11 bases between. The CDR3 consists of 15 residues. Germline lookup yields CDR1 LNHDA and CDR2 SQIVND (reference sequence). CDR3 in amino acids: CASSFQGPSGNTIYF. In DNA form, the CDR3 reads TGTGCCAGTAGTTTCCAGGGACCCTCTGGAAACACCATATATTTT.

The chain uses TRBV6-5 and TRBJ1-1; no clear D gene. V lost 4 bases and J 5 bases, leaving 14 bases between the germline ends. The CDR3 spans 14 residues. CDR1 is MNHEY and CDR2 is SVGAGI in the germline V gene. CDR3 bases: TGTGCCAGCAGTTCTCTACATCTGGGAACTGAAGCTTTCTTT. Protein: CASSSLHLGTEAFF.

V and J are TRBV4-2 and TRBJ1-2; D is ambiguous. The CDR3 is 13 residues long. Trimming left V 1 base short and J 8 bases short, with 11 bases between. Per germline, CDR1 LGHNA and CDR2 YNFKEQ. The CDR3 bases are TGTGCCAGCAGCCAAGGGGAAGGGCCAGGCTACACCTTC. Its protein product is CASSQGEGPGYTF.

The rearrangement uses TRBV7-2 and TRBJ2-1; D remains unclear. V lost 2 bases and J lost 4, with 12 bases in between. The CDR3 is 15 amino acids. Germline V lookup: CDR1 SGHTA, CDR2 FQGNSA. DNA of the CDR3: TGTGCCAGCAGCTTAATGTCAGGTCTTTACAATGAGCAGTTCTTC. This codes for CASSLMSGLYNEQFF.

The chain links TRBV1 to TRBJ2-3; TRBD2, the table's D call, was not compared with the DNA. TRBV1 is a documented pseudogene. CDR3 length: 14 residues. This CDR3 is CTSSQDSATDTQYF. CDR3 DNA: TGCACCAGCAGCCAAGATTCAGCGACAGATACGCAGTATTTT.

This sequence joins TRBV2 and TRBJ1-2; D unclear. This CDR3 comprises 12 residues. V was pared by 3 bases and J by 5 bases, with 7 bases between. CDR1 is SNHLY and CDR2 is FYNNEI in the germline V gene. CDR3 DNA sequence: TGTGCCAGCAGTGACAGCCTATATGGCTACACCTTC. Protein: CASSDSLYGYTF.

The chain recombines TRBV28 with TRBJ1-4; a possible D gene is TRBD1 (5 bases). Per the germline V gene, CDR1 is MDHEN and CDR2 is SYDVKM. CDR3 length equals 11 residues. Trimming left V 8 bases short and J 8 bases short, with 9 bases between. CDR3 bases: TGTGCCAGCCTTGGGGGGGAAAAACTGTTTTTT. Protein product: CASLGGEKLFF.

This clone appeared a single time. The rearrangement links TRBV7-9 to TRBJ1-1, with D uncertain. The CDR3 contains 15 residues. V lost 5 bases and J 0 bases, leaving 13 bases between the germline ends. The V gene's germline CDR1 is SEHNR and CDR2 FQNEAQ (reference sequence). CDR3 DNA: TGTGCCAGCAGCCCGCGTCCAGGTTTGAACACTGAAGCTTTCTTT. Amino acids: CASSPRPGLNTEAFF.

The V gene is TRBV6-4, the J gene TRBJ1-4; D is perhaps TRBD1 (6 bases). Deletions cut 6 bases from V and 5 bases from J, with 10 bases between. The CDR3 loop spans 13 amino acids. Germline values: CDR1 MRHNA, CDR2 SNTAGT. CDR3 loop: CASSLDRNEKLFF. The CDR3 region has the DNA TGTGCCAGCAGCCTGGACAGAAATGAAAAACTGTTTTTT.

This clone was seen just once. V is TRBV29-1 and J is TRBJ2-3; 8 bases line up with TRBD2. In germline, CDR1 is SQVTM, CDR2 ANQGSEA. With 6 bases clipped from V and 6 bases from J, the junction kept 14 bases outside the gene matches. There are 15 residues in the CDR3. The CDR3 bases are TGCAGCGTCCCGGTTTGGGCGGGAGGTACCGATACGCAGTATTTT. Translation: CSVPVWAGGTDTQYF.

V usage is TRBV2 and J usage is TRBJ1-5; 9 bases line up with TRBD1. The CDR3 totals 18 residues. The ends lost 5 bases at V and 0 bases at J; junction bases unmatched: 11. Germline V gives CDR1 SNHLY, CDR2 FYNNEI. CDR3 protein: CASSLRDRVNYSNQPQHF. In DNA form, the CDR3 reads TGTGCCAGCAGTCTCCGGGACAGGGTAAATTATAGCAATCAGCCCCAGCATTTT.

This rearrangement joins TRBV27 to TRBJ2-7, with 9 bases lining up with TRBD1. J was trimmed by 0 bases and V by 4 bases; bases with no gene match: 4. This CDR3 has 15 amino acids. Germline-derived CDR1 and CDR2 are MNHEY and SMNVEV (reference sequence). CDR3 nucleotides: TGTGCCAGCAGTTACGGACAGGGGAGCTCCTACGAGCAGTACTTC. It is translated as CASSYGQGSSYEQYF.

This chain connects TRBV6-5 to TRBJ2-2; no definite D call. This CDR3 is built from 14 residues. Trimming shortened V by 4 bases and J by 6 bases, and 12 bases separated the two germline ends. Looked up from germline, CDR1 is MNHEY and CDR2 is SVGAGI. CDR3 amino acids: CASSSSGNPGELFF. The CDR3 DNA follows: TGTGCCAGCAGTTCATCCGGAAATCCCGGGGAGCTGTTTTTT.

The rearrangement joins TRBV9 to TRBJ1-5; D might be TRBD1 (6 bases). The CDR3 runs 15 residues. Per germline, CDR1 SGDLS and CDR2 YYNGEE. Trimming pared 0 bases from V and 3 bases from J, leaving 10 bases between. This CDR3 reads CASSVEGHSNQPQHF. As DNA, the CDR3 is TGTGCCAGCAGCGTAGAGGGACACTCCAATCAGCCCCAGCATTTT.

The DNA of the CDR3 is TGTGCCAGCAGTGAATCCTGGGGGACCCAAGGCGGCTACACCTTC. Amino acids: CASSESWGTQGGYTF. The rearrangement uses TRBV2 and TRBJ1-2; tentative D call: TRBD1 (5 bases). In germline, CDR1 is SNHLY, CDR2 FYNNEI. The V and J ends lost 2 bases and 8 bases respectively, with 18 bases between them. CDR3 size: 15 residues.

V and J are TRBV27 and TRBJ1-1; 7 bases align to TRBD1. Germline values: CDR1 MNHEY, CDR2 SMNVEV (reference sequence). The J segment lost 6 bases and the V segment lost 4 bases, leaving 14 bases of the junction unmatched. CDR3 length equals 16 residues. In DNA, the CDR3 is TGTGCCAGCAGTTCCGAAGGGACAGCAGAATGGGCTGAAGCTTTCTTT. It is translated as CASSSEGTAEWAEAFF.

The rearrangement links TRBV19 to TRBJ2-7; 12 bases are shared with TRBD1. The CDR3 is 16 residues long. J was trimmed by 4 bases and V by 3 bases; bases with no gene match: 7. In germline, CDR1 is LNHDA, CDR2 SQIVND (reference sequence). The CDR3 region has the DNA TGTGCCAGTAGTATGGGGACAGGGGGCGTCGGGTACGAGCAGTACTTC. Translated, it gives CASSMGTGGVGYEQYF.

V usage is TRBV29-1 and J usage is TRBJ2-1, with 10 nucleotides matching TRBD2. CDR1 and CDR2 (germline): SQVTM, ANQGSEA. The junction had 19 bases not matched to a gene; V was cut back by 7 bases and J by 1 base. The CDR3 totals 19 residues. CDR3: CSAAGLARNFLGSYNEQFF. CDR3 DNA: TGCAGCGCGGCGGGACTAGCGCGAAATTTCCTCGGGTCCTACAATGAGCAGTTCTTC.